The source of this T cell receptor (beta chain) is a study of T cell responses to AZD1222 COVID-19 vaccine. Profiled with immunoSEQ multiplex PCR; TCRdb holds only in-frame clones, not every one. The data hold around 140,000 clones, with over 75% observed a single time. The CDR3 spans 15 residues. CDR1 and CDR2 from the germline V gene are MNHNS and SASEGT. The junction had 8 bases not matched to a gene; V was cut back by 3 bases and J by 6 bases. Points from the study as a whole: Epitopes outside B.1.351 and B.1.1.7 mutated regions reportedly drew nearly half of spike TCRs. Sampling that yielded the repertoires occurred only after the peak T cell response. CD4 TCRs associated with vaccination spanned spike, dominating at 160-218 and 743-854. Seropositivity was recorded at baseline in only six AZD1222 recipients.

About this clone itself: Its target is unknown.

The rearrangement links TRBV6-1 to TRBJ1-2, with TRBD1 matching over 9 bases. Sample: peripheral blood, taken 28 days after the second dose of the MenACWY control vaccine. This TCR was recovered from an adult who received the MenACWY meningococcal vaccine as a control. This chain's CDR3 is CASSEGTGRWNGYTF. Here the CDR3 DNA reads TGTGCCAGCAGTGAGGGGACAGGGCGTTGGAATGGCTACACCTTC.